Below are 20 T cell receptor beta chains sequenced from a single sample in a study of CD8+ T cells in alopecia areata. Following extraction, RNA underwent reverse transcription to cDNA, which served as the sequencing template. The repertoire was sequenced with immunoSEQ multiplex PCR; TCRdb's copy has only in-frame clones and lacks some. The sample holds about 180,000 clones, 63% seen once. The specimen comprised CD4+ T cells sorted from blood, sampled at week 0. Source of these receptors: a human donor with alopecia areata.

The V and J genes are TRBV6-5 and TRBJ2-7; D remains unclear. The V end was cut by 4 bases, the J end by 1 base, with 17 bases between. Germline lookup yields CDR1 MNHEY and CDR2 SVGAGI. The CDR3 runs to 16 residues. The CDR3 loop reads CASSSPTTGVSYEQYF. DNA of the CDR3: TGTGCCAGCAGTTCCCCCACAACGGGTGTTTCCTACGAGCAGTACTTC.

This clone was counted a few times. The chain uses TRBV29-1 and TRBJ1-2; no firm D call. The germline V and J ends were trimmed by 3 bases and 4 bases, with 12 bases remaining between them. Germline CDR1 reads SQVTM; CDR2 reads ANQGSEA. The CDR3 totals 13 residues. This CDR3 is CSVEGRGPYGYTF. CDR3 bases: TGCAGCGTTGAGGGCCGCGGTCCCTATGGCTACACCTTC.

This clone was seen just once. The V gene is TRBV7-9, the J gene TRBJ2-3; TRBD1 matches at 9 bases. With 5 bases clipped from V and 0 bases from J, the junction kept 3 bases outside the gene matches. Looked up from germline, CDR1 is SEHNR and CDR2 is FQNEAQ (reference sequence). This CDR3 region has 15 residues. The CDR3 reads CASSSGQGSTDTQYF. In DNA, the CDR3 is TGTGCCAGCAGCAGCGGACAGGGGAGCACAGATACGCAGTATTTT.

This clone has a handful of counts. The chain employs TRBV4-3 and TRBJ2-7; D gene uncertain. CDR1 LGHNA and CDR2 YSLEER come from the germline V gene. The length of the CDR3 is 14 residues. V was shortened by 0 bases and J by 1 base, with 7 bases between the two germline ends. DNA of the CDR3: TGCGCCAGCAGCCAAGATGTGGGTTCCTACGAGCAGTACTTC. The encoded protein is CASSQDVGSYEQYF.

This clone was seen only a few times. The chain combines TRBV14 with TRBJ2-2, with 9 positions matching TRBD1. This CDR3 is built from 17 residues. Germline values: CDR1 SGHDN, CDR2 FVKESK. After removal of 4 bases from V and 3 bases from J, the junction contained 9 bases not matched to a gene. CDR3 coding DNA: TGTGCCAGCAGCCCGCCAGCCGGGACAGGGCACACCGGGGAGCTGTTTTTT. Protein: CASSPPAGTGHTGELFF.

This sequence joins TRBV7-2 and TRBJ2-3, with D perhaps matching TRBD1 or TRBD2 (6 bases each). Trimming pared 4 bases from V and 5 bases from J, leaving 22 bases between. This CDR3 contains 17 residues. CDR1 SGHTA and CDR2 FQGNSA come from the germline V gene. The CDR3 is CASSSPIWGAQGDTQYF. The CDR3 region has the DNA TGTGCCAGCAGCTCACCGATTTGGGGGGCGCAGGGAGATACGCAGTATTTT.

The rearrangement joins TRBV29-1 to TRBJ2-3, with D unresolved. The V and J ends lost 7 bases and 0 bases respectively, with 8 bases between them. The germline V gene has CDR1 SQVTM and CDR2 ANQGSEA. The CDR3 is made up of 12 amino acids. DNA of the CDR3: TGCAGCGGACGGCCTAGCACAGATACGCAGTATTTT. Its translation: CSGRPSTDTQYF.

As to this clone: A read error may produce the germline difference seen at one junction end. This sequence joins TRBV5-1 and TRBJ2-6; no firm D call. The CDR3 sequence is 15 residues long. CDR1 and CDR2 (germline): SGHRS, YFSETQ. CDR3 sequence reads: CASRFDIGGANVLTF. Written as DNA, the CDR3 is TGCGCCAGCCGCTTTGATATCGGTGGGGCCAACGTCCTGACTTTC.

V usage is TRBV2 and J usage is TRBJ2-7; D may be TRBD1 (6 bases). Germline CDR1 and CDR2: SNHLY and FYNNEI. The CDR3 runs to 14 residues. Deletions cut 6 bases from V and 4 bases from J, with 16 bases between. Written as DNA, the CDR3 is TGTGCCAGCAGCCGCGGCAGGGGAGCTTACGAGCAGTACTTC. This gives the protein CASSRGRGAYEQYF. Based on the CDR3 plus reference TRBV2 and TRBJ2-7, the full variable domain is EPEVTQTPSHQVTQMGQEVILRCVPISNHLYFYWYRQILGQKVEFLVSFYNNEISEKSEIFDDQFSVERPDGSNFTLKIRSTKLEDSAMYFCASSRGRGAYEQYFGPGTRLTVT.

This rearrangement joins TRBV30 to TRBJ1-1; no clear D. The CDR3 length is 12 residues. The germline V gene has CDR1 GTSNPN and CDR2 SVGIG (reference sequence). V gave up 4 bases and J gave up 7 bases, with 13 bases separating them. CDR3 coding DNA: TGTGCCTGGAAGCGGGGTGTGGGTGAAGCTTTCTTT. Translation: CAWKRGVGEAFF.

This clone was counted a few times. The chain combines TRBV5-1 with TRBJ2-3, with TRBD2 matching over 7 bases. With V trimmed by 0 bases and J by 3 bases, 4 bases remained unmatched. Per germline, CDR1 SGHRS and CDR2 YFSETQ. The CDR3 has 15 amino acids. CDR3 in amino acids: CASSLALGGTDTQYF. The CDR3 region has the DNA TGCGCCAGCAGCTTGGCCCTCGGGGGGACAGATACGCAGTATTTT.

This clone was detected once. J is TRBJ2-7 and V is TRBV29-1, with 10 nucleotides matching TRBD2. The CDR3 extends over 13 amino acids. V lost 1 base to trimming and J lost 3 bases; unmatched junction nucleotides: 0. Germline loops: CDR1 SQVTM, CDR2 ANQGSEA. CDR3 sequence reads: CSVEASGGYEQYF. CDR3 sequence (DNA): TGCAGCGTTGAAGCTAGCGGGGGCTACGAGCAGTACTTC.

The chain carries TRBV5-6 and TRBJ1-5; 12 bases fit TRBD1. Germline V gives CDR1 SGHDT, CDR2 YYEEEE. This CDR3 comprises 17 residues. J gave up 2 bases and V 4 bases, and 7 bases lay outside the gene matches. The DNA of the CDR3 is TGTGCCAGCAGCCATGGGACAGGGGGCGCGGGCAATCAGCCCCAGCATTTT. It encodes CASSHGTGGAGNQPQHF.

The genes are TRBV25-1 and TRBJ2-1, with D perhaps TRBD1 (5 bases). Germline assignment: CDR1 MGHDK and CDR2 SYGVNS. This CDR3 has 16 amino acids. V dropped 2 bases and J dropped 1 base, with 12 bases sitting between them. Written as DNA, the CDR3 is TGTGCCAGCAGTGAAACCGACAGCCGATCCTACAATGAGCAGTTCTTC. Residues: CASSETDSRSYNEQFF.

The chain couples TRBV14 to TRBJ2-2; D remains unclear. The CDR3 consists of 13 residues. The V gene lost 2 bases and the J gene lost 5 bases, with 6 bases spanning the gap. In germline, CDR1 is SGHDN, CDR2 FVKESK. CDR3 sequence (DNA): TGTGCCAGCAGCCAAACCACTACCGGGGAGCTGTTTTTT. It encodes CASSQTTTGELFF. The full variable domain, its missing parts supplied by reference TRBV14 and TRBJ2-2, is EAGVTQFPSHSVIEKGQTVTLRCDPISGHDNLYWYRRVMGKEIKFLLHFVKESKQDESGMPNNRFLAERTGGTYSTLKVQPAELEDSGVYFCASSQTTTGELFFGEGSRLTVL.

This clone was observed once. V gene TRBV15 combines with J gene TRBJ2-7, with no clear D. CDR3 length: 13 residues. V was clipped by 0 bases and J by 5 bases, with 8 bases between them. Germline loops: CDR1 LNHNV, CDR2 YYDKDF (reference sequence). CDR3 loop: CATSRDRLDEQYF. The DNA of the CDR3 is TGTGCCACCAGCAGAGATCGCCTCGACGAGCAGTACTTC.

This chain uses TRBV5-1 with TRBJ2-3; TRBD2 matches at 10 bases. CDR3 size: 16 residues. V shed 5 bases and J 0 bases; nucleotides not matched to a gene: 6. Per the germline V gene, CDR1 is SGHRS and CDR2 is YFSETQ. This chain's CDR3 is CASRASGGPSTDTQYF. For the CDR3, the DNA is TGCGCCAGCAGGGCTAGCGGGGGCCCTAGCACAGATACGCAGTATTTT.

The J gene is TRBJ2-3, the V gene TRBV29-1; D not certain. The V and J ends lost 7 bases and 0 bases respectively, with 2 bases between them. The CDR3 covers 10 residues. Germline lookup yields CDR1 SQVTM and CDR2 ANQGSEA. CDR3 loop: CSASTDTQYF. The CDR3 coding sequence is TGCAGCGCCAGCACAGATACGCAGTATTTT.

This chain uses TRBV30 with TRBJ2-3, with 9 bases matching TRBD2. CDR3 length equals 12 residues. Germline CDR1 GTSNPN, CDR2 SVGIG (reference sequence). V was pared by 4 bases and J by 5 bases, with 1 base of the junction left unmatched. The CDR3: CAWTSGEDTQYF. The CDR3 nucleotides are TGTGCCTGGACTAGCGGGGAAGATACGCAGTATTTT.

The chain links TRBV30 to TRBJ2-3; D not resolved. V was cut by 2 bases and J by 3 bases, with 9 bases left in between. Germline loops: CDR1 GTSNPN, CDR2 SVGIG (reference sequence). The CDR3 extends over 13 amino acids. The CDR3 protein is CAWSRAATDTQYF. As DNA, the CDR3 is TGTGCCTGGAGTCGGGCGGCTACAGATACGCAGTATTTT.